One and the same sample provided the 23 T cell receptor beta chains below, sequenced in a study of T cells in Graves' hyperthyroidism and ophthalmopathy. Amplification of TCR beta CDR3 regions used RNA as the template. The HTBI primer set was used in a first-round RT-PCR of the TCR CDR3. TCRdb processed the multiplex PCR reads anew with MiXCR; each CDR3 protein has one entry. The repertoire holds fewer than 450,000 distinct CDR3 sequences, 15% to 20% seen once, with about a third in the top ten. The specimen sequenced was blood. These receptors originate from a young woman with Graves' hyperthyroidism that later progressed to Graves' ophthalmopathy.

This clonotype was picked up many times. In DNA form, the CDR3 reads TGTGCCAGCACCTATGAGGGGGCTGGGGATACGCAGTATTTT. It specifies CASTYEGAGDTQYF. This sequence joins TRBV7-2 and TRBJ2-3; the match to TRBD1 covers 7 bases. Germline loops: CDR1 SGHTA, CDR2 FQGNSA. V shed 7 bases, J shed 6 bases, and the junction held 10 bases outside the gene matches. This CDR3 contains 14 residues.

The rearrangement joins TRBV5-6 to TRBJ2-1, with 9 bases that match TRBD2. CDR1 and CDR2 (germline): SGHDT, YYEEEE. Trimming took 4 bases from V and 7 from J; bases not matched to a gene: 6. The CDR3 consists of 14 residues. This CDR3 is CASSGGLARNEQFF. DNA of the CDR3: TGTGCCAGCAGCGGCGGACTAGCGAGGAATGAGCAGTTCTTC.

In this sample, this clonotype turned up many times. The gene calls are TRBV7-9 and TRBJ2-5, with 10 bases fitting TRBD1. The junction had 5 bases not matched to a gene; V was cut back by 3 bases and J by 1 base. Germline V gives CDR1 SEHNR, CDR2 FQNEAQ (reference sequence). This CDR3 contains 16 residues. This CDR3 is CASSLSGTGVQETQYF. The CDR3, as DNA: TGTGCCAGCAGCTTGTCCGGGACAGGGGTCCAAGAGACCCAGTACTTC.

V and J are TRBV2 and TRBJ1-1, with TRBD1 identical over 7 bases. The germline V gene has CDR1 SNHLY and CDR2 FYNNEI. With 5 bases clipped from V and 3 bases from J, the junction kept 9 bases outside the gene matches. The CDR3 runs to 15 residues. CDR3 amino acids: CASSLYTGTDTEAFF. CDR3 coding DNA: TGTGCCAGCAGTTTATATACAGGGACAGACACTGAAGCTTTCTTT.

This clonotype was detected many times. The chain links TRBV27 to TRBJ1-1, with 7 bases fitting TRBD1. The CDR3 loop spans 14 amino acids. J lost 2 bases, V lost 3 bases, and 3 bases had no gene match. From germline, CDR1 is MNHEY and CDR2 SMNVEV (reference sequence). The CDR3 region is CASSFWDSNTEAFF. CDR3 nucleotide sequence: TGTGCCAGCAGTTTCTGGGACAGTAACACTGAAGCTTTCTTT.

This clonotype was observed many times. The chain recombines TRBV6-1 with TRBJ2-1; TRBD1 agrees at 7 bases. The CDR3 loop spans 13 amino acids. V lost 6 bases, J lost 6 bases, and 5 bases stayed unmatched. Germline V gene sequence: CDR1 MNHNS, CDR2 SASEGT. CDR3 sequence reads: CASSGQVGNEQFF. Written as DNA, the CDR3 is TGTGCCAGCAGCGGACAGGTCGGCAATGAGCAGTTCTTC.

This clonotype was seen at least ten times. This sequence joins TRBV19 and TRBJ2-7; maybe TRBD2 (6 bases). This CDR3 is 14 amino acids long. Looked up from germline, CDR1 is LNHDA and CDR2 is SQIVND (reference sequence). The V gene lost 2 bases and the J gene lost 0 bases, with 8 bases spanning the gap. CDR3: CASSIRESSYEQYF. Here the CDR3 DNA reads TGTGCCAGTAGTATACGGGAGAGCTCCTACGAGCAGTACTTC.

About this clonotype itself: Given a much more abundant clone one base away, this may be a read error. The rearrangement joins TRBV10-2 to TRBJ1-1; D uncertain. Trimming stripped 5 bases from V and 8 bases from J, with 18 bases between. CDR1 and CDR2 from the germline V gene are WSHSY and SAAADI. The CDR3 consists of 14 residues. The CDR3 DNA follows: TGCGCCAGCAGTTATCACCCGTTGGGGATGGAAGCTTTCTTT. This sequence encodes CASSYHPLGMEAFF.

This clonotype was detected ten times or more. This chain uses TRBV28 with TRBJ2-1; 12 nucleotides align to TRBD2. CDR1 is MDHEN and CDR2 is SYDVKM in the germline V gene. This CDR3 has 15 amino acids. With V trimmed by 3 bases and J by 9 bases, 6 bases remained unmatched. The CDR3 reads CASSLTSGSRGEQFF. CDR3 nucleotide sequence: TGTGCCAGCAGTTTGACTAGCGGGAGTCGAGGTGAGCAGTTCTTC.

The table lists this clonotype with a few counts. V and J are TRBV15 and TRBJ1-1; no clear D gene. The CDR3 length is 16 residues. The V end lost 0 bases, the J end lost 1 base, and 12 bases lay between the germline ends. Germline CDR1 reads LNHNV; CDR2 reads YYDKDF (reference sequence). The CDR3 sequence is CATSRDLAVTNTEAFF. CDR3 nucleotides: TGTGCCACCAGCAGAGATTTAGCAGTTACGAACACTGAAGCTTTCTTT.

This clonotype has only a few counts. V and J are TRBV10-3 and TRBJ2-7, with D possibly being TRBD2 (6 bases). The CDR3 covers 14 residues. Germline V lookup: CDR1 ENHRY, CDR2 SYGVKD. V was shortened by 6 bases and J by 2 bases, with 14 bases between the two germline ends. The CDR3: CAIRGQGGTYEQYF. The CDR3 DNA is TGTGCCATCAGAGGACAAGGAGGGACCTACGAGCAGTACTTC.

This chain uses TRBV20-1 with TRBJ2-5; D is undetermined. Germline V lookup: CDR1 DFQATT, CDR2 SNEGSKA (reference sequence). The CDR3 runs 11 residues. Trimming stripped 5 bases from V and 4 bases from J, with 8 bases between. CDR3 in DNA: TGCAGTGCTTCTAACCGAGAGACCCAGTACTTC. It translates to CSASNRETQYF.

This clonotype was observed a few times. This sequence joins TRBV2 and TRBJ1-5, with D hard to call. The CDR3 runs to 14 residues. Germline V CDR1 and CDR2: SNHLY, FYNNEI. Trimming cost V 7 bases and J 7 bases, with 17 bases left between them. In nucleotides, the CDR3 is TGTGCCAGCACCGAAGTTACAGCGGGGCAGCCCCAGCATTTT. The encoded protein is CASTEVTAGQPQHF.

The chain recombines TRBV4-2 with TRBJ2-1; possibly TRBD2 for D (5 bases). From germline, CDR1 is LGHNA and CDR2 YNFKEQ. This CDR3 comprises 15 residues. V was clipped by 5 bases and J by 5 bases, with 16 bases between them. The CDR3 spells CASSDPSGLNNEQFF. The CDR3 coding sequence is TGTGCCAGCAGCGACCCCAGCGGTCTAAACAATGAGCAGTTCTTC.

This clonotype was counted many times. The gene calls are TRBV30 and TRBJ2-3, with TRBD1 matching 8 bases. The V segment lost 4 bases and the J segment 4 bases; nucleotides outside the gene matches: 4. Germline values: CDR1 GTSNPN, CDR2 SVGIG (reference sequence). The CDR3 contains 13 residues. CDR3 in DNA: TGTGCCTGGAACAGGGGGTCCCCAGATACGCAGTATTTT. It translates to CAWNRGSPDTQYF.

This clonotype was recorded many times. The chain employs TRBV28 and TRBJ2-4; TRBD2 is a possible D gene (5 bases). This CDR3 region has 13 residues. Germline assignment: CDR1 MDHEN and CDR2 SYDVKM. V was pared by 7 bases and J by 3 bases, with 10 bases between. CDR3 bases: TGTGCCAGCAAGTCTAGCAACAAAAACATTCAGTACTTC. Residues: CASKSSNKNIQYF.

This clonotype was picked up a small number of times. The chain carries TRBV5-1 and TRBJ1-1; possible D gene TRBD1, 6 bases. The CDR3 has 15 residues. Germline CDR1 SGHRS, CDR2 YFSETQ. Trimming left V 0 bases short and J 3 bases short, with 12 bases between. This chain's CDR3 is CASSLGEGGYTEAFF. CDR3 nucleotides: TGCGCCAGCAGCTTGGGGGAGGGGGGATACACTGAAGCTTTCTTT.

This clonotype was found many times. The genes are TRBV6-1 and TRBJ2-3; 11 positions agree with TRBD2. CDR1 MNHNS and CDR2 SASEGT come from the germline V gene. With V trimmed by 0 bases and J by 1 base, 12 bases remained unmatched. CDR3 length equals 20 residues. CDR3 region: CASSEAPTSGILARTDTQYF. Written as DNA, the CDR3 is TGTGCCAGCAGTGAAGCTCCGACTAGCGGGATTCTGGCTCGCACAGATACGCAGTATTTT.

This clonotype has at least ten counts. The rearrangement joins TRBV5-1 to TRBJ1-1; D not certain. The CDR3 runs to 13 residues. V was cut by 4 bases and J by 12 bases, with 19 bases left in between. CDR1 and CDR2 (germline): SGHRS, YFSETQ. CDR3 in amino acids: CASSIGLPRGTFF. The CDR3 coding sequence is TGCGCCAGCAGCATCGGGCTCCCCCGCGGAACTTTCTTT.

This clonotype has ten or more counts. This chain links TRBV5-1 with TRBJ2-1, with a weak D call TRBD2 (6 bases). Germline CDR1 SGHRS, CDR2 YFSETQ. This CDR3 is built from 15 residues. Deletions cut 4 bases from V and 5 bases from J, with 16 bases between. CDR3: CASSLGTGDNNEQFF. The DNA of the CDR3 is TGCGCCAGCAGCCTAGGGACGGGAGATAACAATGAGCAGTTCTTC.

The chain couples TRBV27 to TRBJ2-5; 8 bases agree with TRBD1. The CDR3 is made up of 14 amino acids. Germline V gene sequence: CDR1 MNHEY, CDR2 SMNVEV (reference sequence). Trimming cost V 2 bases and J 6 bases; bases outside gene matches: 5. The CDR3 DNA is TGTGCCAGCAGTTTACAGGGGGCCTTACAGACCCAGTACTTC. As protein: CASSLQGALQTQYF.

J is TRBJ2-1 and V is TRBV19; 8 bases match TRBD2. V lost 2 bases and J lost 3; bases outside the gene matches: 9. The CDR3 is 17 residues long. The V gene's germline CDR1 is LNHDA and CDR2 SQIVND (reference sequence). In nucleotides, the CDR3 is TGTGCCAGTAGTATAAGAGCCCGGGGGGGGGGCTACAATGAGCAGTTCTTC. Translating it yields CASSIRARGGGYNEQFF.

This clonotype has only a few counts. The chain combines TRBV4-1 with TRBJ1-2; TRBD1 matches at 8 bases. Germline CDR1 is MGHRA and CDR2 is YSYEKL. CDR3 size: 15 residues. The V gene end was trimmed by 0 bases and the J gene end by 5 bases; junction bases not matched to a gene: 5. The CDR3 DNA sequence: TGCGCCAGCAGCCAAGAAGGCAGGGGGCCTTATGGCTACACCTTC. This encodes CASSQEGRGPYGYTF.